This T cell receptor beta chain was profiled in a study of CXCR3-negative and CXCR3-positive naive CD8 T cells. In the case of this clonotype: The antigen is undetermined.

Study-wide points: Memory CD8+ cells had much lower diversity, and both naive subsets had comparably high diversity. Naive CXCR3-positive cells had TRB CDR3s more hydrophobic than those of CXCR3-negative naive cells.

The libraries of TRB cDNA were constructed through 5' RACE using UMI labels. TCRdb reanalyzed the 5' RACE reads, giving one entry per CDR3 protein sequence and no DNA. This sample's table has some 120,000 distinct CDR3 sequences. In germline, CDR1 is SGHRS, CDR2 YFSETQ. The CDR3 spans 17 residues. The sequenced sample was naive CXCR3+ CD8+ T cells from blood. Indicated subset: CD45RO-CCR7+CD27+CD95- naive CD8+ T cells expressing CXCR3 (TNR3+). The chain combines TRBV5-1 with TRBJ1-6. This TCR came from a human donor in good health. Some clones in this sample may be carry-over from other donors' samples. The CDR3 sequence is CASSPVGGLSRNSPLHF. The full variable domain, rest sourced from reference TRBV5-1 and TRBJ1-6, is KAGVTQTPRYLIKTRGQQVTLSCSPISGHRSVSWYQQTPGQGLQFLFEYFSETQRNKGNFPGRFSGRQFSNSRSEMNVSTLELGDSALYLCASSPVGGLSRNSPLHFGNGTRLTVT.